The 9 T cell receptor beta chains below come from one sample, sequenced in a study of T cell clones after liver transplantation. Some clones are missing from TCRdb's copy, which holds only in-frame ones; the method was immunoSEQ multiplex PCR. The sample has 50,000 to 55,000 clones, approximately 71% seen once. Sequencing used CD4+ T cells from blood, obtained approximately 52 months after liver transplant. The receptors come from a human patient who received a liver transplant. The graft donor may be the source of some T cells.

The sample holds a few counts of this clone. This sequence joins TRBV5-4 and TRBJ1-1, with a weak D call TRBD1 (5 bases). Trimming shortened V by 10 bases and J by 5 bases, and 18 bases separated the two germline ends. Per the germline V gene, CDR1 is SGHNT and CDR2 is YYREEE (reference sequence). The CDR3 has 13 amino acids. The CDR3 DNA follows: TGTGCCTCCCAGGGTAGCTTGAGGACTGAAGCTTTCTTT. The encoded protein is CASQGSLRTEAFF.

This clone was counted between two and nine times. The rearrangement links TRBV9 to TRBJ1-1; TRBD1 aligns across 8 bases. This CDR3 has 14 amino acids. V was clipped by 4 bases and J by 1 base; unmatched bases: 3. The germline V gene encodes CDR1 SGDLS and CDR2 YYNGEE. The CDR3 sequence: CASSYGTGNTEAFF. In DNA, the CDR3 is TGTGCCAGCAGCTACGGGACAGGGAACACTGAAGCTTTCTTT.

The V gene is TRBV25-1, the J gene TRBJ2-5; D may be TRBD2 (5 bases). V was trimmed by 3 bases and J by 2 bases, leaving 13 bases between them. CDR1 is MGHDK, CDR2 SYGVNS, per germline. The CDR3 totals 15 residues. The CDR3 region has the DNA TGTGCCAGCAGTGATGGAGGAGTCGATCAAGAGACCCAGTACTTC. Translation: CASSDGGVDQETQYF.

The chain joins TRBV29-1 to TRBJ1-1; D is unclear. V lost 7 bases and J 0 bases, leaving 9 bases between the germline ends. This CDR3 region has 12 residues. Germline V gene sequence: CDR1 SQVTM, CDR2 ANQGSEA. As DNA, the CDR3 is TGCAGCGCATGGACCCTGAACACTGAAGCTTTCTTT. It translates to CSAWTLNTEAFF.

The rearrangement uses TRBV15 and TRBJ1-2, with D tentatively TRBD1 (5 bases). The CDR3 sequence is 15 residues long. Deletions cut 5 bases from V and 2 bases from J, with 15 bases between. CDR1 and CDR2 (germline): LNHNV, YYDKDF (reference sequence). The CDR3 loop reads CATSGRQNPNYGYTF. The DNA for the CDR3 is TGTGCCACCAGCGGGAGACAGAACCCAAACTATGGCTACACCTTC.

The CDR3 protein is CATSRDLGRDSYEQYF. Here the CDR3 DNA reads TGTGCCACCAGCAGAGATTTGGGGAGGGACTCCTACGAGCAGTACTTC. The rearrangement uses TRBV15 and TRBJ2-7; 7 nucleotides line up with TRBD2. After removal of 0 bases from V and 0 bases from J, the junction contained 5 bases not matched to a gene. The CDR3 is 16 amino acids. CDR1 and CDR2 from the germline V gene are LNHNV and YYDKDF (reference sequence).

This clone turned up a few times. This chain links TRBV6-6 with TRBJ2-1, with D possibly called TRBD1 or TRBD2 (5 bases each). Per the germline V gene, CDR1 is MNHNY and CDR2 is SVGAGI (reference sequence). The CDR3 sequence is 13 residues long. Trimming removed 5 bases at V and 8 bases at J, with 13 bases between. The CDR3 loop reads CASSAVRGDEQFF. Here the CDR3 DNA reads TGTGCCAGCAGTGCCGTGAGGGGAGATGAGCAGTTCTTC.

This sequence joins TRBV6-6 and TRBJ1-1; D uncertain. Germline assignment: CDR1 MNHNY and CDR2 SVGAGI (reference sequence). Trimming removed 4 bases at V and 5 bases at J, with 17 bases between. There are 15 residues in the CDR3. The CDR3 DNA is TGTGCCAGCAGTTTCGAAAGAGGGCGGGAGACTGAAGCTTTCTTT. Translation: CASSFERGRETEAFF.

This clone was detected only once. The CDR3 loop is CASSLRGQVSNQPQHF. The CDR3, as DNA: TGTGCCAGCAGTTTAAGGGGACAGGTTAGCAATCAGCCCCAGCATTTT. This chain connects TRBV28 to TRBJ1-5; 8 nucleotides line up with TRBD1. The length of the CDR3 is 16 residues. J lost 0 bases, V lost 2 bases, and 3 bases had no gene match. Germline V gene lookup returns CDR1 MDHEN and CDR2 SYDVKM.